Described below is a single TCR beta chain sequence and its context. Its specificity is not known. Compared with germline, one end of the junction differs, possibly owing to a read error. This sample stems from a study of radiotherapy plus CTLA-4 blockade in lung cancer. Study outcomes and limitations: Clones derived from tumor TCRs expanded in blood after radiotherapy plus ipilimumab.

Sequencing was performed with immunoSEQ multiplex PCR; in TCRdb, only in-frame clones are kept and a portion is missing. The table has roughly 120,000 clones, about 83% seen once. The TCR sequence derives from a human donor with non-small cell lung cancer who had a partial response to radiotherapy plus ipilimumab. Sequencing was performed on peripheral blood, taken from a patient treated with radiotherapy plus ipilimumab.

The CDR3 spells CASGFIGTEAFF. For the CDR3, the DNA is TGTGCCAGCGGCTTTATCGGCACTGAAGCTTTCTTT. V usage is TRBV11-1 and J usage is TRBJ1-1, with unresolved D. Looked up from germline, CDR1 is SGHAT and CDR2 is FQDESV (reference sequence). The CDR3 contains 12 residues.